Described below is a single T cell receptor beta chain sequence and its context. Its antigen is currently unknown. This specimen comes from a study of T cell repertoires in cytomegalovirus infection. Study as a whole: Signatures in public TCR beta sequences pointed to both CMV infection and matching HLA type.

General study findings and limits: In two of eight donors, the top clonotype was HLA-C-restricted CMV-specific.

The V segment lost 4 bases and the J segment 5 bases; nucleotides outside the gene matches: 16. The CDR3 covers 18 residues. Looked up from germline, CDR1 is SGHTA and CDR2 is FQGNSA. TCRdb used MiXCR to reprocess the reads, holding one entry per CDR3 protein. The sample records 170,000 or so distinct CDR3 sequences, about 18% being singletons. The gene calls are TRBV7-2 and TRBJ2-3; 9 bases align to TRBD2. Material: CD8+ T cells from PBMCs. The TCR was taken from a human donor in good health (CMV status not recorded). Some clones in this sample may be carry-over from other donors' samples. The CDR3 protein is CASSYHLRGGGAEDTQYF. DNA of the CDR3: TGTGCCAGCAGCTACCATCTCCGAGGCGGGGGGGCCGAAGATACGCAGTATTTT.